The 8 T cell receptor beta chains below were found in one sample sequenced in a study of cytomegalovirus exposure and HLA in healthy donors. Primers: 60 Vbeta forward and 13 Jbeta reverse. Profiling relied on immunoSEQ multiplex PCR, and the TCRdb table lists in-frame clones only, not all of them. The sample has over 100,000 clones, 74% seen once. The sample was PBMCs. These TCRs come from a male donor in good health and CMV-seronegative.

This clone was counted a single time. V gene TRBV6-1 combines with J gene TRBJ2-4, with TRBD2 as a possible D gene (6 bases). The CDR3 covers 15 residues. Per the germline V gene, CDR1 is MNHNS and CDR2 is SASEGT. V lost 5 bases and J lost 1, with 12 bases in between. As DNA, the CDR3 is TGTGCCAGCAGTCCGGGGGACTTTGCCAAAAACATTCAGTACTTC. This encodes CASSPGDFAKNIQYF.

The CDR3 here is CASSPHEEGRYEQYF. In DNA form, the CDR3 reads TGTGCCAGCAGTCCGCATGAGGAGGGGCGCTACGAGCAGTACTTC. V usage is TRBV28 and J usage is TRBJ2-7, with a tentative D call TRBD2 (6 bases). Germline V gene lookup returns CDR1 MDHEN and CDR2 SYDVKM. The germline V and J ends were trimmed by 5 bases and 3 bases, with 17 bases remaining between them. The CDR3 sequence is 15 residues long. Combining the CDR3 with reference TRBV28 and TRBJ2-7 gives the whole variable domain DVKVTQSSRYLVKRTGEKVFLECVQDMDHENMFWYRQDPGLGLRLIYFSYDVKMKEKGDIPEGYSVSREKKERFSLILESASTNQTSMYLCASSPHEEGRYEQYFGPGTRLTVT.

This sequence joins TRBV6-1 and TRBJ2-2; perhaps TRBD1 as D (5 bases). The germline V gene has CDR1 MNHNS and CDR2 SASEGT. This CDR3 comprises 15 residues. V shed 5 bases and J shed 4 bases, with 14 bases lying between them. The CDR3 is CASSPQQGSTGELFF. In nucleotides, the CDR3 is TGTGCCAGCAGTCCTCAGCAGGGATCCACCGGGGAGCTGTTTTTT.

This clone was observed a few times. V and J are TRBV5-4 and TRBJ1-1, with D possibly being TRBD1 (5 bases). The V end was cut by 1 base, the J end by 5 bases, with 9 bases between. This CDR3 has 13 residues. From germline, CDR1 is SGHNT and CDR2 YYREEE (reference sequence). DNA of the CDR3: TGTGCCAGCAGCTTGAAGGGGCGGACTGAAGCTTTCTTT. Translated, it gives CASSLKGRTEAFF.

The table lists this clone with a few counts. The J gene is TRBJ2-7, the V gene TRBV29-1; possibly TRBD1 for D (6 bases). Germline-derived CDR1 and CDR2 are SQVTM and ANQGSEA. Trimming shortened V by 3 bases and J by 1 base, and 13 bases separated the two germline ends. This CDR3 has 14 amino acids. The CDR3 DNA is TGCAGCGTTGAGGGGTCAGGGGCATCCTACGAGCAGTACTTC. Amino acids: CSVEGSGASYEQYF.

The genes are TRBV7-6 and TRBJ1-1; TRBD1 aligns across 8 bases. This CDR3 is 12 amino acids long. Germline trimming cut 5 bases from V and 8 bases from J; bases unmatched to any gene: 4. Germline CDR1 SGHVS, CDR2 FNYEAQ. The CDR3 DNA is TGTGCCAGCAGCAAGACAGGGGCCGAAGCTTTCTTT. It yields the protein CASSKTGAEAFF. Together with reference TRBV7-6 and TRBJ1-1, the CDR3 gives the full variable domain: GAGVSQSPRYKVTKRGQDVALRCDPISGHVSLYWYRQALGQGPEFLTYFNYEAQQDKSGLPNDRFSAERPEGSISTLTIQRTEQRDSAMYRCASSKTGAEAFFGQGTRLTVV.

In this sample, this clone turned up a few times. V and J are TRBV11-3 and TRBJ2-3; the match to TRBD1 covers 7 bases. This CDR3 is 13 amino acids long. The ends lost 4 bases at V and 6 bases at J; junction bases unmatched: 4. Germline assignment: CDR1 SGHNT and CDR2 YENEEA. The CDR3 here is CASSSGTADTQYF. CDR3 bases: TGTGCCAGCAGCTCAGGGACAGCGGATACGCAGTATTTT.

The CDR3 nucleotides are TGTGCCAGCAGTTTACCGAGCTCTGGGGCCAACGTCCTGACTTTC. It is translated as CASSLPSSGANVLTF. The chain couples TRBV28 to TRBJ2-6; D not resolved. CDR1 and CDR2 from the germline V gene are MDHEN and SYDVKM. V was pared by 2 bases and J by 0 bases, with 5 bases between. The CDR3 is 15 amino acids.